This T cell receptor beta chain was documented in a study of blood T cells in healthy people across ages. The germline CDR1 and CDR2 sequences are SGHKS and YYEKEE (reference sequence). The germline V and J ends were trimmed by 0 bases and 4 bases, with 11 bases remaining between them. This CDR3 spans 15 amino acids. The people who gave samples were healthy Caucasians from Russia, aged 6 to 90. Total RNA extraction produced at least 5.5 micrograms (per sample) for the study. With a J-beta primer mix and a sample-barcoded 5' primer, a second PCR ran about 7 to 12 cycles. Per-sample output comprised a minimum of 2.5 million paired-end reads containing CDR3. TCRdb re-called the 5' RACE reads through MiXCR, storing one row per CDR3 protein. The table has 1.5 million to 2 million distinct CDR3 sequences, about 28% seen once.

The sequenced sample was blood. The chain has TRBV5-5 and TRBJ1-5, with D unresolved. The receptor comes from a woman under 40 in good health. This CDR3 is CASSLVRSVNQPQHF. CDR3 in DNA: TGTGCCAGCAGCTTGGTCAGGAGTGTAAATCAGCCCCAGCATTTT. Filled out from reference TRBV5-5 and TRBJ1-5, the complete variable domain reads DAGVTQSPTHLIKTRGQQVTLRCSPISGHKSVSWYQQVLGQGPQFIFQYYEKEERGRGNFPDRFSARQFPNYSSELNVNALLLGDSALYLCASSLVRSVNQPQHFGDGTRLSIL.